This passage covers 29 T cell receptor beta chains from one sample sequenced in a study of blood T cell repertoires in COVID-19. The method was immunoSEQ multiplex PCR; TCRdb's version includes in-frame clones alone and lacks a portion of them. The data show over 600,000 clones, 90% seen once. The sequenced sample was peripheral blood. These receptors were collected from a woman younger than 35 with acute or convalescent COVID-19.

The chain joins TRBV6-2 or TRBV6-3 to TRBJ1-1; D is unresolved. With 5 bases removed from V and 0 bases from J, the gap between germline ends came to 7 bases. In germline, CDR1 is MNHEY, CDR2 SVGEGT. The CDR3 is 13 amino acids. The CDR3 DNA sequence: TGTGCCAGCAGTCAAGCCTTGAACACTGAAGCTTTCTTT. Its translation is CASSQALNTEAFF.

On this clone itself: The junction and the germline gene differ at one end; a read error may be behind it. The rearrangement uses TRBV6-5 and TRBJ1-1; no clear D. The CDR3 spans 15 residues. CDR1 and CDR2 (germline): MNHEY, SVGAGI. The chain's CDR3 is CASSYSSPRNPEAFF. In DNA form, the CDR3 reads TGTGCCAGCAGTTACTCTTCGCCGCGGAACCCTGAAGCTTTCTTT.

The chain combines TRBV9 with TRBJ2-3, with 7 positions matching TRBD2. In germline, CDR1 is SGDLS, CDR2 YYNGEE. This CDR3 spans 17 amino acids. The V segment lost 4 bases and the J segment 6 bases; nucleotides outside the gene matches: 17. CDR3 region: CASSSKGRPPGRDTQYF. Here the CDR3 DNA reads TGTGCCAGCAGCTCAAAGGGTAGGCCCCCCGGGAGGGATACGCAGTATTTT.

The chain carries TRBV6-2 or TRBV6-3 and TRBJ2-1; D gene ambiguous. CDR3 length: 15 residues. Trimming pared 6 bases from V and 3 bases from J, leaving 15 bases between. In germline, CDR1 is MNHEY, CDR2 SVGEGT. CDR3 coding DNA: TGTGCCAGCAGCCACGTGAGCCCCTACTACAATGAGCAGTTCTTC. Protein sequence: CASSHVSPYYNEQFF.

The V gene is TRBV27, the J gene TRBJ2-2; 9 bases fit TRBD2. Germline lookup yields CDR1 MNHEY and CDR2 SMNVEV (reference sequence). With V trimmed by 5 bases and J by 6 bases, 10 bases remained unmatched. The CDR3 is 16 amino acids. The DNA of the CDR3 is TGTGCCAGCAGTCCCCTTGGGCGGGGGGGCCCCGGGGAGCTGTTTTTT. It specifies CASSPLGRGGPGELFF.

The V gene is TRBV5-5, the J gene TRBJ1-4, with D possibly matching TRBD1 (5 bases). The CDR3 has 14 residues. From germline, CDR1 is SGHKS and CDR2 YYEKEE (reference sequence). Deletions cut 5 bases from V and 7 bases from J, with 15 bases between. DNA of the CDR3: TGTGCCAGCAGTGGGCCTGGCGGGGCTGAAAAACTGTTTTTT. It translates to CASSGPGGAEKLFF.

The CDR3 sequence is CASGLVRQGRHYGYTF. The DNA for the CDR3 is TGTGCTAGTGGTTTGGTACGGCAGGGGCGTCACTATGGCTACACCTTC. The chain combines TRBV12-5 with TRBJ1-2; the D gene is possibly TRBD1 (6 bases). Germline V lookup: CDR1 LGHNT, CDR2 FRNRAP. This CDR3 comprises 16 residues. Trimming removed 0 bases from V and 3 bases from J, with 14 bases in between.

The V call is TRBV24-1, the J call TRBJ2-7, with D perhaps TRBD1 (5 bases). Trimming took off 5 bases at V and 2 bases at J, with 12 bases between the two ends. Germline assignment: CDR1 KGHDR and CDR2 SFDVKD. The CDR3 totals 14 residues. The CDR3 region is CATSGGDRPYEQYF. The CDR3 DNA is TGTGCCACCAGTGGCGGTGACAGACCCTACGAGCAGTACTTC.

The CDR3 loop is CASSQDPNRGSIEAFF. As DNA, the CDR3 is TGTGCCAGCAGCCAAGATCCCAACAGGGGTTCGATTGAAGCTTTCTTT. This chain connects TRBV3-1 (or the pseudogene TRBV3-2) to TRBJ1-1; TRBD1 agrees at 7 bases. Germline values: CDR1 LGHDT, CDR2 YNNKEL (reference sequence). Losses at the gene ends were 0 bases for V and 7 bases for J; bases not matched to a gene: 11. This CDR3 has 16 amino acids.

The rearrangement joins TRBV11-2 to TRBJ1-3, with a tentative D call TRBD1 (6 bases). This CDR3 spans 15 amino acids. Germline V CDR1 and CDR2: SGHAT, FQNNGV. V lost 5 bases and J lost 0, with 11 bases in between. CDR3 sequence: CASSLKTGSGNTIYF. The CDR3 DNA is TGTGCCAGCAGCCTGAAGACAGGCTCTGGAAACACCATATATTTT. Filled out from reference TRBV11-2 and TRBJ1-3, the complete variable domain reads EAGVAQSPRYKIIEKRQSVAFWCNPISGHATLYWYQQILGQGPKLLIQFQNNGVVDDSQLPKDRFSAERLKGVDSTLKIQPAKLEDSAVYLCASSLKTGSGNTIYFGEGSWLTVV.

This chain connects TRBV7-9 to TRBJ1-2; D perhaps matches TRBD1 (5 bases). Germline V CDR1 and CDR2: SEHNR, FQNEAQ (reference sequence). The CDR3 runs 14 residues. V was pared by 3 bases and J by 6 bases, with 14 bases between. CDR3 bases: TGTGCCAGCAGCTTCACGACCGGGGGGGATGGCTACACCTTC. It codes for CASSFTTGGDGYTF.

This clone was observed once. The chain has TRBV29-1 and TRBJ1-1; perhaps TRBD1 as D (6 bases). The CDR3 is 11 residues long. The V gene's germline CDR1 is SQVTM and CDR2 ANQGSEA. Trimming shortened V by 5 bases and J by 5 bases, and 9 bases separated the two germline ends. CDR3 nucleotides: TGCAGCGTTACCCAGGGGACTGAAGCTTTCTTT. Translated: CSVTQGTEAFF. The complete variable domain, with remaining parts taken from reference TRBV29-1 and TRBJ1-1, reads SAVISQKPSRDICQRGTSLTIQCQVDSQVTMMFWYRQQPGQSLTLIATANQGSEATYESGFVIDKFPISRPNLTFSTLTVSNMSPEDSSIYLCSVTQGTEAFFGQGTRLTVV.

This clone appeared once. The chain uses TRBV20-1 and TRBJ1-2; D not certain. CDR3 length: 11 residues. Germline CDR1 is DFQATT and CDR2 is SNEGSKA (reference sequence). Between the trimmed V and J ends, which lost 3 bases and 7 bases, there was a span of 9 bases. The CDR3: CSARTQVGYTF. DNA for the CDR3: TGCAGTGCTAGGACGCAGGTTGGCTACACCTTC.

The rearrangement joins TRBV7-3 to TRBJ2-7; TRBD1 matches at 12 bases. Trimming at V came to 5 bases and at J to 6 bases, leaving 11 bases not matched to a gene. There are 16 residues in the CDR3. In germline, CDR1 is SGHTA, CDR2 FQGTGA. The CDR3 spells CASSMKPGQGAVEQYF. The CDR3 DNA reads TGTGCCAGCAGCATGAAACCGGGACAGGGGGCGGTCGAGCAGTACTTC.

V gene TRBV24-1 combines with J gene TRBJ1-4, with unresolved D. CDR3 length equals 14 residues. Germline loops: CDR1 KGHDR, CDR2 SFDVKD. Trimming cost V 11 bases and J 3 bases, with 15 bases left between them. Written as DNA, the CDR3 is TGTGCCAACTCTGCGGGGTCCTCTAATGAAAAACTGTTTTTT. Protein: CANSAGSSNEKLFF.

This chain joins TRBV30 and TRBJ2-5; D unresolved. Trimming took off 0 bases at V and 2 bases at J, with 13 bases between the two ends. The V gene's germline CDR1 is GTSNPN and CDR2 SVGIG (reference sequence). The CDR3 totals 15 residues. CDR3 residues: CAWSVGAGLQETQYF. Written as DNA, the CDR3 is TGTGCCTGGAGTGTAGGTGCAGGCTTACAAGAGACCCAGTACTTC.

The chain is built from TRBV6-5 and TRBJ2-5; 8 nucleotides align to TRBD2. CDR3 length: 15 residues. V gave up 6 bases and J gave up 7 bases; unmatched junction bases: 13. Germline values: CDR1 MNHEY, CDR2 SVGAGI. CDR3 sequence reads: CASSRGGRSLGTQYF. The DNA of the CDR3 is TGTGCCAGCAGCCGCGGGGGGAGGTCTTTGGGGACCCAGTACTTC.

V and J are TRBV10-3 and TRBJ1-1, with D maybe TRBD1 (6 bases). This CDR3 contains 12 residues. V lost 8 bases, J lost 3 bases, and 10 bases lay in between. Germline values: CDR1 ENHRY, CDR2 SYGVKD. CDR3 sequence reads: CAIGGSYTEAFF. The DNA of the CDR3 is TGTGCCATCGGGGGCAGTTACACTGAAGCTTTCTTT.

The rearrangement joins TRBV5-6 to TRBJ2-5; 9 nucleotides match TRBD1. V was clipped by 0 bases and J by 2 bases; unmatched bases: 2. Germline CDR1 and CDR2: SGHDT and YYEEEE. This CDR3 region has 15 residues. The CDR3 sequence is CASSLAQGAQETQYF. The CDR3 nucleotides read TGTGCCAGCAGCTTGGCACAGGGGGCTCAAGAGACCCAGTACTTC.

The V gene is TRBV6-5, the J gene TRBJ1-2; 11 positions match TRBD1. Per the germline V gene, CDR1 is MNHEY and CDR2 is SVGAGI. CDR3 size: 15 residues. The V and J ends lost 2 bases and 10 bases, in that order; junction bases with no gene match: 9. CDR3 coding DNA: TGTGCCAGCAGTTACGGCGGGACAGGGGGATTCTACTACACCTTC. Its translation is CASSYGGTGGFYYTF.

This chain joins TRBV2 and TRBJ1-6, with D perhaps TRBD1 (5 bases). Trimming removed 3 bases from V and 7 bases from J, with 13 bases in between. CDR3 length equals 15 residues. Looked up from germline, CDR1 is SNHLY and CDR2 is FYNNEI. CDR3 in amino acids: CASSEVGLINSPLHF. The CDR3 DNA reads TGTGCCAGCAGTGAGGTGGGGCTGATAAATTCACCCCTCCACTTT.

V gene TRBV5-1 combines with J gene TRBJ2-1; D gene uncertain. The V end lost 0 bases, the J end lost 0 bases, and 10 bases lay between the germline ends. CDR3 length equals 16 residues. Germline loops: CDR1 SGHRS, CDR2 YFSETQ. The CDR3 region is CASSLASTNSYNEQFF. The CDR3 DNA follows: TGCGCCAGCAGCTTGGCCTCCACAAACTCCTACAATGAGCAGTTCTTC. The full variable domain, its missing parts supplied by reference TRBV5-1 and TRBJ2-1, is KAGVTQTPRYLIKTRGQQVTLSCSPISGHRSVSWYQQTPGQGLQFLFEYFSETQRNKGNFPGRFSGRQFSNSRSEMNVSTLELGDSALYLCASSLASTNSYNEQFFGPGTRLTVL.

This chain uses TRBV7-6 with TRBJ2-5, with D perhaps TRBD1 (6 bases). The CDR3 loop spans 17 amino acids. V lost 4 bases and J 0 bases, leaving 18 bases between the germline ends. CDR1 SGHVS and CDR2 FNYEAQ come from the germline V gene. The CDR3 reads CASSSEGFGTNQETQYF. The CDR3, as DNA: TGTGCCAGCAGCTCAGAGGGGTTCGGGACAAACCAAGAGACCCAGTACTTC.

The chain joins TRBV7-2 to TRBJ1-5; no firm D call. CDR1 is SGHTA, CDR2 FQGNSA, per germline. The V gene lost 5 bases and the J gene lost 7 bases, with 12 bases spanning the gap. This CDR3 is 13 amino acids long. CDR3 sequence (DNA): TGTGCCAGCAGCGGAGATAGGTTGCAGCCCCAGCATTTT. Translation gives CASSGDRLQPQHF.

The gene calls are TRBV24-1 and TRBJ2-3; possibly TRBD1 for D (5 bases). V was trimmed by 7 bases and J by 4 bases, leaving 14 bases between them. The CDR3 has 14 residues. Germline assignment: CDR1 KGHDR and CDR2 SFDVKD. For the CDR3, the DNA is TGTGCCACCAGCCCCAGGGCCTGGGCAGATACGCAGTATTTT. This gives the protein CATSPRAWADTQYF.

V usage is TRBV7-2 and J usage is TRBJ2-1; a possible D gene is TRBD2 (6 bases). V was trimmed by 6 bases and J by 0 bases, leaving 12 bases between them. This CDR3 region has 15 residues. Germline V gene sequence: CDR1 SGHTA, CDR2 FQGNSA. The CDR3 loop is CASRLGGSSYNEQFF. The CDR3 bases are TGTGCCAGCAGACTCGGGGGAAGCTCCTACAATGAGCAGTTCTTC.

J is TRBJ2-5 and V is TRBV20-1; maybe TRBD1 (5 bases). Looked up from germline, CDR1 is DFQATT and CDR2 is SNEGSKA (reference sequence). CDR3 length equals 11 residues. Trimming removed 4 bases at V and 3 bases at J, with 6 bases between. CDR3 in DNA: TGCAGTGCTACAGGGAAAGAGACCCAGTACTTC. Translation gives CSATGKETQYF.

The genes are TRBV4-3 and TRBJ1-2, with 7 bases that match TRBD1. CDR1 is LGHNA, CDR2 YSLEER, per germline. The J segment lost 5 bases and the V segment lost 0 bases, leaving 9 bases of the junction unmatched. The CDR3 runs to 16 residues. The CDR3, as DNA: TGCGCCAGCAGCCAAGACATCGGGTCAGGGGGTTATGGCTACACCTTC. This encodes CASSQDIGSGGYGYTF.

The chain combines TRBV4-1 with TRBJ2-7; 9 bases align to TRBD2. The CDR3 covers 16 residues. V gave up 1 base and J gave up 3 bases; unmatched junction bases: 7. Germline CDR1 MGHRA, CDR2 YSYEKL. Here the CDR3 reads CASSQGAGGFYYEQYF. CDR3 DNA: TGCGCCAGCAGCCAAGGTGCGGGGGGGTTTTACTACGAGCAGTACTTC.